The present T cell receptor (beta chain) was sequenced within a study of shared T cell receptors in the human thymus. Looked up from germline, CDR1 is MNHNS and CDR2 is SASEGT. The length of the CDR3 is 15 residues. The V gene end was trimmed by 3 bases and the J gene end by 7 bases; junction bases not matched to a gene: 9. Produced via immunoSEQ multiplex PCR; TCRdb's table is partial and in-frame only. The sample contains about 710,000 clones, approximately 89% of which appear only once. The same data also contributed to another study, on human thymus T cells. That study adds: Thymus tissue was removed during corrective cardiac surgery. In thymic and blood repertoires alike, V and J usage looked biased. Unrelated people showed highly overlapping thymic repertoires, related research reported.

Sample: thymocytes. The origin of this receptor is a boy under two years old with a congenital heart defect. The chain joins TRBV6-1 to TRBJ2-3; 8 nucleotides line up with TRBD1. CDR3 in amino acids: CASSEAPGGAHTQYF. In DNA, the CDR3 is TGTGCCAGCAGTGAGGCTCCAGGGGGCGCACATACGCAGTATTTT.